What follows is one T cell receptor (beta chain) and its context. Its antigen is as yet unknown. MiXCR was run by TCRdb on the reads, yielding one entry per CDR3 protein. In the table there are a few hundred thousand distinct CDR3 sequences, roughly a third of which are singletons. These data originate in a study of T cell repertoires in cytomegalovirus infection. Germline assignment: CDR1 KGHDR and CDR2 SFDVKD. CDR3 length equals 13 residues. Trimming stripped 3 bases from V and 3 bases from J, with 7 bases between. The specimen was cultured PBMCs, collected from culture after CMV antigen stimulation. The source is a human donor in good health (CMV status not recorded). Some clones in this sample may be carry-over from other donors' samples. V gene TRBV24-1 combines with J gene TRBJ1-2; D possibly corresponds to TRBD1 (5 bases). CDR3 sequence: CATSDQGYYGYTF. DNA for the CDR3: TGTGCCACCAGTGATCAGGGCTACTATGGCTACACCTTC.